The 20 T cell receptor beta chains in this list originate from one sample, sequenced in a study of T cell changes during pregnancy in multiple sclerosis. Measured with immunoSEQ multiplex PCR; TCRdb has only the in-frame clones, and not every one. The sample consists of 45,000 to 60,000 clones, around 90% of them appearing once. Sequencing used CD4+ T cells from peripheral blood mononuclear cells, obtained after pregnancy. These receptors all come from a female donor in good health, enrolled as a control in a pregnancy study.

The chain has TRBV5-1 and TRBJ1-1, with 8 nucleotides matching TRBD1. J was trimmed by 5 bases and V by 5 bases; bases with no gene match: 14. The CDR3 sequence is 16 residues long. In germline, CDR1 is SGHRS, CDR2 YFSETQ. The CDR3 bases are TGCGCCAGCAGGGAGGAGACAGGGGCTCGGGATACTGAAGCTTTCTTT. This codes for CASREETGARDTEAFF.

The chain has TRBV5-1 and TRBJ2-5, with 10 nucleotides matching TRBD2. Germline V gives CDR1 SGHRS, CDR2 YFSETQ. The CDR3 is 15 amino acids. Trimming at V came to 3 bases and at J to 2 bases, leaving 4 bases not matched to a gene. CDR3 in amino acids: CASSSGTSAQETQYF. CDR3 DNA: TGCGCCAGCAGCTCCGGGACTAGCGCACAAGAGACCCAGTACTTC.

This chain connects TRBV7-5 to TRBJ1-3. TRBV7-5 corresponds to a pseudogene. CDR3 length: 15 residues. Written as DNA, the CDR3 is TGTGCCAGAAGCTTAGATCCGAGGTCTGGAAACACCATATATTTT. This codes for CARSLDPRSGNTIYF.

The chain recombines TRBV2 with TRBJ2-7, with D unresolved. The CDR3 runs 12 residues. The V end was cut by 5 bases, the J end by 7 bases, with 12 bases between. Germline loops: CDR1 SNHLY, CDR2 FYNNEI. CDR3 residues: CASSRINEEQYF. CDR3 DNA sequence: TGTGCCAGCAGTCGTATTAATGAGGAGCAGTACTTC.

CDR3 DNA sequence: TGTGCCAGTGCACCCGACAGGGGATTTCAAGAGACCCAGTACTTC. Protein sequence: CASAPDRGFQETQYF. The chain combines TRBV19 with TRBJ2-5, with 8 positions matching TRBD1. V was clipped by 8 bases and J by 2 bases; unmatched bases: 10. This CDR3 is 15 amino acids long. Germline V gene sequence: CDR1 LNHDA, CDR2 SQIVND (reference sequence).

The genes are TRBV4-1 and TRBJ2-1; 9 bases match TRBD2. CDR3 length: 17 amino acids. CDR1 and CDR2 from the germline V gene are MGHRA and YSYEKL. V trimming: 1 base; J trimming: 4 bases; junction bases outside the gene matches: 8. The CDR3 spells CASSQGSLGLAYNEQFF. As DNA, the CDR3 is TGCGCCAGCAGCCAAGGGTCCCTTGGACTAGCGTACAATGAGCAGTTCTTC.

The chain combines TRBV6-6 with TRBJ2-5; TRBD2 matches 10 bases. The CDR3 has 15 amino acids. V shed 5 bases and J 1 base; nucleotides not matched to a gene: 4. Germline assignment: CDR1 MNHNY and CDR2 SVGAGI (reference sequence). The CDR3 reads CASSPLAGLQETQYF. Written as DNA, the CDR3 is TGTGCCAGCAGTCCACTAGCGGGGCTCCAAGAGACCCAGTACTTC.

The J gene is TRBJ2-1, the V gene TRBV6-4, with TRBD1 as a possible D gene (6 bases). Trimming cost V 3 bases and J 2 bases, with 11 bases left between them. The CDR3 consists of 15 residues. Looked up from germline, CDR1 is MRHNA and CDR2 is SNTAGT. The CDR3 protein is CASSESGQPYNEQFF. The CDR3 DNA reads as TGTGCCAGCAGTGAATCCGGACAGCCCTACAATGAGCAGTTCTTC.

CDR3: CATSRVPLTGTANEKLFF. The CDR3 nucleotides are TGTGCCACCAGCCGCGTCCCCCTAACAGGGACCGCTAATGAAAAACTGTTTTTT. This chain links TRBV15 with TRBJ1-4, with D possibly TRBD1 on 6 matching bases. The V end was cut by 5 bases, the J end by 3 bases, with 22 bases between. Per germline, CDR1 LNHNV and CDR2 YYDKDF (reference sequence). The CDR3 covers 18 residues.

The chain is built from TRBV19 and TRBJ2-1; 8 bases are a match to TRBD2. This CDR3 region has 14 residues. The V gene end was trimmed by 2 bases and the J gene end by 15 bases; junction bases not matched to a gene: 12. Germline CDR1 LNHDA, CDR2 SQIVND (reference sequence). CDR3: CASSISSSGRSRFF. CDR3 nucleotides: TGTGCCAGTAGTATAAGTTCGAGCGGGAGATCGCGGTTCTTC.

The V gene is TRBV4-2, the J gene TRBJ2-3; D may be TRBD2 (5 bases). The length of the CDR3 is 14 residues. Germline CDR1 reads LGHNA; CDR2 reads YNFKEQ. V was clipped by 0 bases and J by 7 bases, with 11 bases between them. CDR3 in amino acids: CASSQEPSPNTQYF. DNA for the CDR3: TGTGCCAGCAGCCAAGAACCTAGCCCGAATACGCAGTATTTT.

This chain joins TRBV5-1 and TRBJ1-4, with TRBD1 matching over 8 bases. Per germline, CDR1 SGHRS and CDR2 YFSETQ. With V trimmed by 4 bases and J by 5 bases, 4 bases remained unmatched. This CDR3 has 14 residues. The CDR3 DNA reads as TGCGCCAGCAGCACACAGGGGGTCAATGAAAAACTGTTTTTT. Encoded protein: CASSTQGVNEKLFF.

The chain uses TRBV6-5 and TRBJ1-2; TRBD1 aligns across 8 bases. CDR3 length: 11 residues. J lost 13 bases, V lost 5 bases, and 6 bases had no gene match. CDR1 is MNHEY and CDR2 is SVGAGI in the germline V gene. CDR3 in DNA: TGTGCCAGCAGTAGGACAGGGCTCCTCACCTTC. It encodes CASSRTGLLTF.

The chain is built from TRBV2 and TRBJ2-3; D remains ambiguous. The CDR3 has 12 residues. CDR1 is SNHLY and CDR2 is FYNNEI in the germline V gene. The V end lost 4 bases, the J end lost 4 bases, and 6 bases lay between the germline ends. CDR3 coding DNA: TGTGCCAGCAGTGCCTTCCCAGATACGCAGTATTTT. This sequence encodes CASSAFPDTQYF. Complete variable domain (other parts from reference TRBV2 and TRBJ2-3): EPEVTQTPSHQVTQMGQEVILRCVPISNHLYFYWYRQILGQKVEFLVSFYNNEISEKSEIFDDQFSVERPDGSNFTLKIRSTKLEDSAMYFCASSAFPDTQYFGPGTRLTVL.

The V and J genes are TRBV2 and TRBJ1-5; D not resolved. Germline CDR1 and CDR2: SNHLY and FYNNEI. The CDR3 runs to 13 residues. V was shortened by 4 bases and J by 7 bases, with 11 bases between the two germline ends. The CDR3 sequence: CASSGGVRQPQHF. For the CDR3, the DNA is TGTGCCAGCAGTGGGGGAGTTCGCCAGCCCCAGCATTTT.

V gene TRBV6-1 combines with J gene TRBJ1-6; 7 bases line up with TRBD1. Losses at the gene ends were 1 base for V and 0 bases for J; bases not matched to a gene: 3. The germline V gene has CDR1 MNHNS and CDR2 SASEGT. The CDR3 is 17 residues long. The CDR3 region is CASSEVTGVSYNSPLHF. The CDR3 coding sequence is TGTGCCAGCAGTGAAGTCACAGGGGTCTCCTATAATTCACCCCTCCACTTT.

The V call is TRBV5-4, the J call TRBJ1-1; TRBD1 aligns across 10 bases. V shed 0 bases and J 10 bases; nucleotides not matched to a gene: 12. CDR3 length: 16 residues. The germline V gene has CDR1 SGHNT and CDR2 YYREEE (reference sequence). The CDR3 protein is CASSLAQDRGPGRAFF. The CDR3 DNA reads TGTGCCAGCAGCTTGGCCCAAGACAGGGGGCCGGGACGAGCTTTCTTT.

J is TRBJ1-6 and V is TRBV5-6; D is uncertain. Trimming removed 2 bases from V and 0 bases from J, with 6 bases in between. Germline CDR1 is SGHDT and CDR2 is YYEEEE. The CDR3 totals 15 residues. CDR3 in DNA: TGTGCCAGCAGCTTACTAAGCTCCTATAATTCACCCCTCCACTTT. Protein sequence: CASSLLSSYNSPLHF.

The V gene is TRBV4-2, the J gene TRBJ2-5; 7 nucleotides agree with TRBD2. Germline lookup yields CDR1 LGHNA and CDR2 YNFKEQ. The CDR3 loop spans 16 amino acids. The junction had 10 bases not matched to a gene; V was cut back by 1 base and J by 5 bases. CDR3 DNA sequence: TGTGCCAGCAGCCAAGGGTCCCAGCGGGATGGTGAGACCCAGTACTTC. Protein sequence: CASSQGSQRDGETQYF.

The chain's CDR3 is CASSPAVTYEQYF. As DNA, the CDR3 is TGTGCCAGCTCACCAGCAGTAACCTACGAGCAGTACTTC. The rearrangement joins TRBV18 to TRBJ2-7; D not resolved. This CDR3 is 13 amino acids long. V lost 2 bases to trimming and J lost 2 bases, with 7 bases between them. Germline CDR1 and CDR2: KGHSH and LQKENI.